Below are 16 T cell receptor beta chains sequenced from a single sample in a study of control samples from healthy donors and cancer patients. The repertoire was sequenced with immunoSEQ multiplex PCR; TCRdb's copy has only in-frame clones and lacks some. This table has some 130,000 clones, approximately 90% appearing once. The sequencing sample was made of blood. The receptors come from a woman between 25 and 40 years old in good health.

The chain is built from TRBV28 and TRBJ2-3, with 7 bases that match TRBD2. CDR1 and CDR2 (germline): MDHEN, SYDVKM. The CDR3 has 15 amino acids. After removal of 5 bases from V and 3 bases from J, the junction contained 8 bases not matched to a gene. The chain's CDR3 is CASSPGAGSTDTQYF. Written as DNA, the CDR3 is TGTGCCAGCAGTCCCGGAGCGGGAAGTACAGATACGCAGTATTTT.

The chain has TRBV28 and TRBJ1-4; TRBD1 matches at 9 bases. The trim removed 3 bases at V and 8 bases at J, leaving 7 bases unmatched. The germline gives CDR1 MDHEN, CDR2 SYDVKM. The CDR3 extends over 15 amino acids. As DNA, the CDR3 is TGTGCCAGCAGTTTCACAGGGGGCGCGGAGGAAAAACTGTTTTTT. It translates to CASSFTGGAEEKLFF.

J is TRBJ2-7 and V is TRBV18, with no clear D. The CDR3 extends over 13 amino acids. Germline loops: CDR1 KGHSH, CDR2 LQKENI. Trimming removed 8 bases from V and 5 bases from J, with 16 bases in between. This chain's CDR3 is CASRSSLANEQYF. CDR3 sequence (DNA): TGTGCCAGCCGCTCGAGTCTCGCTAACGAGCAGTACTTC.

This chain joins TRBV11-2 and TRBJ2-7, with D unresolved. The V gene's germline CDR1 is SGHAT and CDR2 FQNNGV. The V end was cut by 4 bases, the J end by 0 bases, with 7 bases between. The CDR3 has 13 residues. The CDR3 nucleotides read TGTGCCAGCAGCTCCCACTCCTCCTACGAGCAGTACTTC. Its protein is CASSSHSSYEQYF. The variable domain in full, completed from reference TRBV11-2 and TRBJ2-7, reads EAGVAQSPRYKIIEKRQSVAFWCNPISGHATLYWYQQILGQGPKLLIQFQNNGVVDDSQLPKDRFSAERLKGVDSTLKIQPAKLEDSAVYLCASSSHSSYEQYFGPGTRLTVT.

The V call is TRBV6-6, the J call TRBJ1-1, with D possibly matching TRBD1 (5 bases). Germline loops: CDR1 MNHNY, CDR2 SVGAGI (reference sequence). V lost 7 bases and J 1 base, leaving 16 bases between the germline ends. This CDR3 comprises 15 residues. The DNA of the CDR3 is TGTGCCAGCATGCACTTCTCCGGGGGGAACACTGAAGCTTTCTTT. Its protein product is CASMHFSGGNTEAFF.

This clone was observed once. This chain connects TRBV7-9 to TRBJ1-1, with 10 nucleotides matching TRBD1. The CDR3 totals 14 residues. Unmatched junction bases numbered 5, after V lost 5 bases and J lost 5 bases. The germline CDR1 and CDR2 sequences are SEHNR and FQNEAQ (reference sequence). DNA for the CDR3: TGTGCCAGCAGCCAAGGACAGGGGGAGACTGAAGCTTTCTTT. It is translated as CASSQGQGETEAFF.

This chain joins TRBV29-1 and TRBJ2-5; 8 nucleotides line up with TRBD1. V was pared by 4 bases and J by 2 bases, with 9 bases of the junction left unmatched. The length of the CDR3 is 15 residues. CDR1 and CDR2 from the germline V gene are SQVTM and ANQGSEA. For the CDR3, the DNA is TGCAGCGTTGGTCCCCGGGACAGGAGACAAGAGACCCAGTACTTC. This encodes CSVGPRDRRQETQYF.

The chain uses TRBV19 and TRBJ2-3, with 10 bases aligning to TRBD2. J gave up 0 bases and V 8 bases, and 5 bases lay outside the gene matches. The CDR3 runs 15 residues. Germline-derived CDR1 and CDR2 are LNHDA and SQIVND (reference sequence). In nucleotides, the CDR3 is TGTGCCAGTGCCCCGACTAGCGGGAGCACAGATACGCAGTATTTT. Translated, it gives CASAPTSGSTDTQYF.

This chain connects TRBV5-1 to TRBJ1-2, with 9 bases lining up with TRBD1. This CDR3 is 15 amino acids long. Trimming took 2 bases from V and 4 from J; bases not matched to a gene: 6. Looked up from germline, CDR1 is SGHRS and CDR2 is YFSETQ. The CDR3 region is CASSFNMGQGYGYTF. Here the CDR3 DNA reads TGCGCCAGCAGCTTCAACATGGGACAGGGCTATGGCTACACCTTC.

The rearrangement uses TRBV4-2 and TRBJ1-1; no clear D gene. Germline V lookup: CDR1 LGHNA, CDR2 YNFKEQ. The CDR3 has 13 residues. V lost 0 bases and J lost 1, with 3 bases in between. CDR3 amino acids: CASSQETNTEAFF. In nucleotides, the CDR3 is TGTGCCAGCAGCCAAGAGACGAACACTGAAGCTTTCTTT.

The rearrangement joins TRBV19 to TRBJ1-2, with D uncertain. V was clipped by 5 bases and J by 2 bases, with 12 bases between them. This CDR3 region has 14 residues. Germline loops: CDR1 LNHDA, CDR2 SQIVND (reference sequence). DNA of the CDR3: TGTGCCAGTAGTGGGCTCACTGGGAACTATGGCTACACCTTC. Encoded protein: CASSGLTGNYGYTF.

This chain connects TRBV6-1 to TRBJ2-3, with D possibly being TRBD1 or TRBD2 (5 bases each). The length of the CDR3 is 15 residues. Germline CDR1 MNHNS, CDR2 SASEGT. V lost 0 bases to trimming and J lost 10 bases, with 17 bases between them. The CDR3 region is CASSEATGLPLSQYF. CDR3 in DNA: TGTGCCAGCAGTGAAGCAACGGGGCTTCCCCTCTCGCAGTATTTT.

The DNA of the CDR3 is TGCGCCAGCAGCCTCCGACAGGGTAACTATGGCTACACCTTC. Translating gives CASSLRQGNYGYTF. The chain couples TRBV10-1 to TRBJ1-2, with 7 bases that match TRBD1. In germline, CDR1 is WNHNN, CDR2 SYGVQD (reference sequence). V trimming: 6 bases; J trimming: 1 base; junction bases outside the gene matches: 5. The CDR3 consists of 14 residues.

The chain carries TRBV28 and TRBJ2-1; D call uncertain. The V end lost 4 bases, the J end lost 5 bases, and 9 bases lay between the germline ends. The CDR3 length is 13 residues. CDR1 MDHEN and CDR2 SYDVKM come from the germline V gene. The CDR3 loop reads CASSSQVHNEQFF. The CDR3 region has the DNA TGTGCCAGCAGTTCTCAGGTTCACAATGAGCAGTTCTTC.

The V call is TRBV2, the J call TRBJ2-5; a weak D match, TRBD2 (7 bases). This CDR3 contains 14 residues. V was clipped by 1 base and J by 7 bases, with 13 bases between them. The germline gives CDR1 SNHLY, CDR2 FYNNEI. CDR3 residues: CASSEERRGGTQYF. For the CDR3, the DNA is TGTGCCAGCAGTGAAGAGCGGAGGGGGGGGACCCAGTACTTC.

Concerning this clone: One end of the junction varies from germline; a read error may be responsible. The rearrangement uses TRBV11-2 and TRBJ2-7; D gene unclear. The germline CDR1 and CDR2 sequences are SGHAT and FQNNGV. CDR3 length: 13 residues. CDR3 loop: CASSLDPSYEQYF. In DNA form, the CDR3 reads TGTGCCAGCAGCCTAGACCCCTCCTACGAGCAGTACTTC.